The source of this T cell receptor beta chain is a study of T cell changes during pregnancy in multiple sclerosis. The repertoire was sequenced with immunoSEQ multiplex PCR; TCRdb's copy has only in-frame clones and lacks some. Here the sample spans around 26,000 clones, roughly 91% being singletons. CDR1 is MNHEY and CDR2 is SMNVEV in the germline V gene (reference sequence). The CDR3 is made up of 18 amino acids. The V gene end was trimmed by 0 bases and the J gene end by 2 bases; junction bases not matched to a gene: 9. The sequences come from CD4+ T cells from peripheral blood mononuclear cells, collected in the first trimester of pregnancy. The origin of this receptor is a female donor in good health, enrolled as a control in a pregnancy study. The rearrangement links TRBV27 to TRBJ2-1; 8 bases are shared with TRBD1. The CDR3: CASSLSIGSGQAYNEQFF. CDR3 coding DNA: TGTGCCAGCAGTTTATCGATCGGTTCGGGACAGGCCTACAATGAGCAGTTCTTC.